This entry is about one T cell receptor beta chain. The data were taken from a study of blood T cells in healthy people across ages. Primers used in a second PCR of roughly 6 to 12 cycles were a sample-barcoded 5' primer and a J-beta primer mix. TCRdb itself ran the 5' RACE reads through MiXCR, one entry per CDR3 protein. The sample lists fewer than 2 million distinct CDR3 sequences; approximately 39% were seen once. The receptor was isolated from a human donor in good health. What was sequenced was blood.

The CDR3 sequence: CASSAPGDEQYF. The CDR3 DNA reads as TGTGCCAGCAGCGCTCCGGGTGACGAGCAGTACTTC. The chain has TRBV7-6 and TRBJ2-7; the D is unclear. V lost 5 bases and J lost 5, with 10 bases in between. The CDR3 has 12 amino acids. Per the germline V gene, CDR1 is SGHVS and CDR2 is FNYEAQ.